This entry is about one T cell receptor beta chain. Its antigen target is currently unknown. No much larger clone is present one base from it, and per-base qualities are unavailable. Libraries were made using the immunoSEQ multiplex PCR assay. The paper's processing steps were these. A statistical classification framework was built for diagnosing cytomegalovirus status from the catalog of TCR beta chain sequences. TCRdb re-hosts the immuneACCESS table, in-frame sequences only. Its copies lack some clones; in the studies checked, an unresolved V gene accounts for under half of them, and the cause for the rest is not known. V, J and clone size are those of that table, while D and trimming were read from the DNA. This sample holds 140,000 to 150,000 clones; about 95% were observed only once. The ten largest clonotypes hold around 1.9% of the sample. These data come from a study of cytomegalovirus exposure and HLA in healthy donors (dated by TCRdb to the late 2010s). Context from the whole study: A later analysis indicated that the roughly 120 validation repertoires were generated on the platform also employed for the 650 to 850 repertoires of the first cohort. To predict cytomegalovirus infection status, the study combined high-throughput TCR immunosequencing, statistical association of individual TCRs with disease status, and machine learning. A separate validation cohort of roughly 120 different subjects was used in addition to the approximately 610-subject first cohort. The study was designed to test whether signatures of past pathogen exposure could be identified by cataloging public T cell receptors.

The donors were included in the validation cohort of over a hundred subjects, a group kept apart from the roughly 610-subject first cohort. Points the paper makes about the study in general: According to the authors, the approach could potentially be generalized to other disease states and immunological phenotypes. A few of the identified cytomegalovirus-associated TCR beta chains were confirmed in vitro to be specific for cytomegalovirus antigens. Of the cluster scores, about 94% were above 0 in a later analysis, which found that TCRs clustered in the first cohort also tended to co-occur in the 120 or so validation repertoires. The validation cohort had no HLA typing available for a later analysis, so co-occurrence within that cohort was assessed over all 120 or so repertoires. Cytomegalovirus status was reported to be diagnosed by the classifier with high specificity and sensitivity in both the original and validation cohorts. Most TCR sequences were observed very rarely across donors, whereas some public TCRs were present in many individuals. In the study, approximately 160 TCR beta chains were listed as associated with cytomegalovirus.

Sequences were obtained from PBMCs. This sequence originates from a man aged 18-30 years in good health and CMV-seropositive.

The bases are TGTGCCAGCAGCTTAACTAGCGGGAGGGCGGGTGAGCAGTTCTTC. The resulting protein is CASSLTSGRAGEQFF. The V and J genes are TRBV11-2 and TRBJ2-1, with 13 junctional bases fitting TRBD2. CDR1 and CDR2 (SGHAT, FQNNGV) derive from the germline V gene. CDR3 length: 15 amino acids, cysteine to phenylalanine. The only DNA kept is the CDR3, 45 bases in frame from the first base. V is trimmed back by 2 bases and J by 9 bases, and the junction contains 4 bases that no gene match accounts for.